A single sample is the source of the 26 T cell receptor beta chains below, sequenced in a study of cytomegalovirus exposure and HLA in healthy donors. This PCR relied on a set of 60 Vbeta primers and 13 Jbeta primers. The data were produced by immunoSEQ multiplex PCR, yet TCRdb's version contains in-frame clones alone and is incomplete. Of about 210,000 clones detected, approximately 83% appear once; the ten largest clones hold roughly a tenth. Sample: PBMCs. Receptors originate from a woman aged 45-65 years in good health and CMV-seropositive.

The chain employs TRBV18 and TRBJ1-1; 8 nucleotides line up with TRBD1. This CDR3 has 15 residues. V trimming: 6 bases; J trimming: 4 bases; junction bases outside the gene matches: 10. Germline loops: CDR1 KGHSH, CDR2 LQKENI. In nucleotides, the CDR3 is TGTGCCAGCTCCAGGACAGGGACGTCCCTCACTGAAGCTTTCTTT. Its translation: CASSRTGTSLTEAFF.

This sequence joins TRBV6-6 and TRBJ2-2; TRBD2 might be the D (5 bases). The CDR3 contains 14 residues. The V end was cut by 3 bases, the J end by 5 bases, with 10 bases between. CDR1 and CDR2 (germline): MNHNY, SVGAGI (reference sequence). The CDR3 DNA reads TGTGCCAGCAGTTATACCGGGGAAACCGGGGAGCTGTTTTTT. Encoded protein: CASSYTGETGELFF.

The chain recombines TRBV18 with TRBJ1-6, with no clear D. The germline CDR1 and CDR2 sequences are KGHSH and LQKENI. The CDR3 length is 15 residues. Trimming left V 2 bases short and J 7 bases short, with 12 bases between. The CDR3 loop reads CASSPVQAENSPLHF. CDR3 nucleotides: TGTGCCAGCTCACCAGTTCAGGCAGAGAATTCACCCCTCCACTTT.

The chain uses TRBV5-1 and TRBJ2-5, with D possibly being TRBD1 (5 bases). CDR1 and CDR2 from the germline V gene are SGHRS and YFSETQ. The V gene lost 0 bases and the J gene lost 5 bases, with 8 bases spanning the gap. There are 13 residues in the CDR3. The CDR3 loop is CASSLVRVETQYF. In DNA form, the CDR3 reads TGCGCCAGCAGCTTGGTCAGGGTTGAGACCCAGTACTTC.

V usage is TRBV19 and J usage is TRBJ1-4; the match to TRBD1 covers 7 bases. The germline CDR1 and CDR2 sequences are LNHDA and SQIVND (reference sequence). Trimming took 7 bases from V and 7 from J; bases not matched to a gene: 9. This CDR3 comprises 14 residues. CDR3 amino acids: CASTYRDSPEKLFF. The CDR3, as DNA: TGTGCCAGTACCTACCGGGACAGTCCTGAAAAACTGTTTTTT.

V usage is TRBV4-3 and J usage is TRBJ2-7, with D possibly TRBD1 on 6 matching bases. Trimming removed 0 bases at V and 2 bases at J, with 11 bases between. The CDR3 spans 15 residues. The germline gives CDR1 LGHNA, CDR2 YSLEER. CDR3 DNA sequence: TGCGCCAGCAGCCAAGAAAGGGGGTACCCCTACGAGCAGTACTTC. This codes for CASSQERGYPYEQYF.

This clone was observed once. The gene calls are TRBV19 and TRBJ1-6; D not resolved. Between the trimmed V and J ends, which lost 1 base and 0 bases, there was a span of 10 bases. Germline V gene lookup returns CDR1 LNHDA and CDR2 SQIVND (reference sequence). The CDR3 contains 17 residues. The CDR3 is CASSIVSRYSYNSPLHF. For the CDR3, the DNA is TGTGCCAGTAGTATAGTATCCAGGTACTCCTATAATTCACCCCTCCACTTT.

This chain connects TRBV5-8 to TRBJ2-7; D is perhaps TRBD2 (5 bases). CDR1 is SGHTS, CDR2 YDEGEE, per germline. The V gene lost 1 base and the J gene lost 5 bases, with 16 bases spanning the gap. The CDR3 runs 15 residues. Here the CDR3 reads CASSLSPGFRDEQYF. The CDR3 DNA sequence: TGTGCCAGCAGCTTGAGTCCGGGGTTTCGGGACGAGCAGTACTTC.

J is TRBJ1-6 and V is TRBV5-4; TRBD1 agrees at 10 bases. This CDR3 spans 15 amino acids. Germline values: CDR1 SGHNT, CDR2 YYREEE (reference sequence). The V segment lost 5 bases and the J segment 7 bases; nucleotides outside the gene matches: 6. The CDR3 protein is CASRATGGGNSPLHF. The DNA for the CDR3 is TGTGCCAGCAGAGCGACAGGGGGCGGGAATTCACCCCTCCACTTT.

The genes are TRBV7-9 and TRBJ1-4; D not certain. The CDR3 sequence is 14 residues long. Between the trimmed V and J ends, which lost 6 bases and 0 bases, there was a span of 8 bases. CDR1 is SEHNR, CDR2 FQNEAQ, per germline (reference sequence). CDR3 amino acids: CASRSGTTNEKLFF. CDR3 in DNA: TGTGCCAGCAGGTCCGGGACAACTAATGAAAAACTGTTTTTT.

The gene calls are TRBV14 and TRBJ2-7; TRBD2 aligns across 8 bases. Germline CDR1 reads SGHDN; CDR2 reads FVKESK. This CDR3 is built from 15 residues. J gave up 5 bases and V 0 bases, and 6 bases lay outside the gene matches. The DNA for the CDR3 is TGTGCCAGCAGCCAAGAGCGGGGGGCGGTCGACGAGCAGTACTTC. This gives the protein CASSQERGAVDEQYF.

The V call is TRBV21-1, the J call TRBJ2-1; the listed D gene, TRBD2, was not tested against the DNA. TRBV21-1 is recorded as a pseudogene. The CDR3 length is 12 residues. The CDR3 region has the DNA TGTGCCAGCAGGGGGAGGTGGAATGAGCAGTTCTTC. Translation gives CASRGRWNEQFF.

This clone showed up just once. The CDR3 sequence: CASRPTSGGALSYEQYF. The DNA for the CDR3 is TGCGCCAGCAGGCCGACTAGCGGGGGGGCCCTCTCCTACGAGCAGTACTTC. The chain joins TRBV4-1 to TRBJ2-7; TRBD2 matches 14 bases. The junction had 7 bases not matched to a gene; V was cut back by 6 bases and J by 0 bases. The germline V gene encodes CDR1 MGHRA and CDR2 YSYEKL. The CDR3 is made up of 17 amino acids.

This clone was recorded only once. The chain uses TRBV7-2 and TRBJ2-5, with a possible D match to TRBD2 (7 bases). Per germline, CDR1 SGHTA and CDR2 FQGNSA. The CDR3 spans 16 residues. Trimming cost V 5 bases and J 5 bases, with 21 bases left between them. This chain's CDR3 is CASSPSRAGAGETQYF. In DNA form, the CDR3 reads TGTGCCAGCAGCCCCAGCCGGGCGGGGGCGGGGGAGACCCAGTACTTC.

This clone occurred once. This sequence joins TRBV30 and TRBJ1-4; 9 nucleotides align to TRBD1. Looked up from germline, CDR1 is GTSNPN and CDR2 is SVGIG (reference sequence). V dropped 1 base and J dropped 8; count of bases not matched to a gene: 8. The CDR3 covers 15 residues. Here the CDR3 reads CAWSDHRGRREKLFF. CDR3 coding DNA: TGTGCCTGGAGTGACCACAGGGGGCGAAGGGAAAAACTGTTTTTT.

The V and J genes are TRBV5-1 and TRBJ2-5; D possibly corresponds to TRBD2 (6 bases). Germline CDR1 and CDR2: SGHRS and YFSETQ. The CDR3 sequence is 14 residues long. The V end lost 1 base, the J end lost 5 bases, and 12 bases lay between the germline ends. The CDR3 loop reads CASSLQAGRETQYF. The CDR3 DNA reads TGCGCCAGCAGCTTGCAAGCGGGCAGGGAGACCCAGTACTTC. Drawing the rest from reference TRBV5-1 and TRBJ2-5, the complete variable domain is KAGVTQTPRYLIKTRGQQVTLSCSPISGHRSVSWYQQTPGQGLQFLFEYFSETQRNKGNFPGRFSGRQFSNSRSEMNVSTLELGDSALYLCASSLQAGRETQYFGPGTRLLVL.

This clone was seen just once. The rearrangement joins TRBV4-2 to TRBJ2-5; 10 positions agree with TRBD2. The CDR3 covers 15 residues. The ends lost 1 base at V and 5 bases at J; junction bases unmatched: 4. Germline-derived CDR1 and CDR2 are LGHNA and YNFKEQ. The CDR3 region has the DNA TGTGCCAGCAGCCAAGTAGCGGGGGGCGCTGAGACCCAGTACTTC. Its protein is CASSQVAGGAETQYF.

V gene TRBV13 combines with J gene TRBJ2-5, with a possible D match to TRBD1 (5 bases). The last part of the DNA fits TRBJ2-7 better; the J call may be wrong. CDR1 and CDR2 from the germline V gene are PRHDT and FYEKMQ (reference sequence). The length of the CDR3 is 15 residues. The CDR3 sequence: CASSLDLSGSYEQYF. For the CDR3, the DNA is TGTGCCAGCAGCTTAGATCTATCAGGGTCCTACGAGCAGTACTTC.

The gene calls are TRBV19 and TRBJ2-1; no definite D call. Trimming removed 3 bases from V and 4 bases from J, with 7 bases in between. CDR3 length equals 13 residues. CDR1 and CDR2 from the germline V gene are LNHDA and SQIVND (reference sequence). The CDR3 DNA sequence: TGTGCCAGTAGTATTGGTAGATACAATGAGCAGTTCTTC. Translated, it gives CASSIGRYNEQFF.

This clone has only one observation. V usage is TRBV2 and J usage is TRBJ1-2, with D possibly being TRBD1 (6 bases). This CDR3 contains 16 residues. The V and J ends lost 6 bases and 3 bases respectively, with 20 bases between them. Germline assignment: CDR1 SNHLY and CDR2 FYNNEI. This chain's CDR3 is CASSPRLGGADYGYTF. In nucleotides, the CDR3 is TGTGCCAGCAGCCCTCGCCTGGGGGGGGCAGACTATGGCTACACCTTC.

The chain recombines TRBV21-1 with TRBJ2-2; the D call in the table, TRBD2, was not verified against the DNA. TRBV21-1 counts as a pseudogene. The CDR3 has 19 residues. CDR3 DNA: TGTGCCAGCAGCAAAGGGGGTAGCGGGGGCCTGAAGAACACCGGGGAGCTGTTTTTT. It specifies CASSKGGSGGLKNTGELFF.

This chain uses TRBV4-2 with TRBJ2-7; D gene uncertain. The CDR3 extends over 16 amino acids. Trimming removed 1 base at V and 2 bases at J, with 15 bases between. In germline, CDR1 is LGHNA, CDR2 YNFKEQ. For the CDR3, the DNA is TGTGCCAGCAGCCAAGGGAGTGCGCAGTTAACCTACGAGCAGTACTTC. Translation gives CASSQGSAQLTYEQYF.

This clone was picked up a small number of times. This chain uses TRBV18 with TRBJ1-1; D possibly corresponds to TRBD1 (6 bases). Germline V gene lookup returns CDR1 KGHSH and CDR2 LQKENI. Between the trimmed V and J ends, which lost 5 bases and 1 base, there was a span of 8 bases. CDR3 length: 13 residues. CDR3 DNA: TGTGCCAGCTCAAAACAGGGGAACACTGAAGCTTTCTTT. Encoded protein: CASSKQGNTEAFF.

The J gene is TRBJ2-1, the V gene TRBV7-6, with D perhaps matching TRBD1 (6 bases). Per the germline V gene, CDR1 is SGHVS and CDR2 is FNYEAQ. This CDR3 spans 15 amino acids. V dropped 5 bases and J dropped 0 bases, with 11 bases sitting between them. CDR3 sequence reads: CASSHRGGSYNEQFF. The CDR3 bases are TGTGCCAGCAGCCATCGAGGGGGCTCCTACAATGAGCAGTTCTTC.

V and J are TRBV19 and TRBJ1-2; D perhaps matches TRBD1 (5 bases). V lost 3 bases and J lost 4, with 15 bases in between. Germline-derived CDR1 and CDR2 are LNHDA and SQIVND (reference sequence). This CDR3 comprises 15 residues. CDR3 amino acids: CASSIDSGFSYGYTF. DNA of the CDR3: TGTGCCAGTAGTATTGACTCAGGGTTCTCCTATGGCTACACCTTC.

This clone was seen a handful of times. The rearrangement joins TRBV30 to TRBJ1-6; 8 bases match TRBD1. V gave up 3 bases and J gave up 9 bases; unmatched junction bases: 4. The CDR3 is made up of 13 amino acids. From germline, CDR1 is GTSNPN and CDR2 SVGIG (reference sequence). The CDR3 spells CAWRTGGFSPLHF. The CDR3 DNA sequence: TGTGCCTGGAGAACAGGGGGGTTTTCACCCCTCCACTTT. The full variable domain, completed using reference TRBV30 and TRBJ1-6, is SQTIHQWPATLVQPVGSPLSLECTVEGTSNPNLYWYRQAAGRGLQLLFYSVGIGQISSEVPQNLSASRPQDRQFILSSKKLLLSDSGFYLCAWRTGGFSPLHFGNGTRLTVT.